A single T cell receptor beta chain is shown here with its context. The antigen remains undetermined. The repertoire was sequenced with immunoSEQ multiplex PCR; TCRdb's copy has only in-frame clones and lacks some. Of about 60,000 clones detected, 78% appear once; the ten largest clones hold 2%. This sample stems from a study of vaccination effects on CD4 cells after COVID-19. Study conclusions and caveats: After vaccination, at late timepoints, clones induced by infection and by vaccine contracted markedly.

The J segment lost 3 bases and the V segment lost 2 bases, leaving 3 bases of the junction unmatched. The CDR3 covers 14 residues. CDR1 LGHDT and CDR2 YNNKEL come from the germline V gene (reference sequence). ViraFEST expansion of antigen-specific CD4+ T cells with viral peptide pools preceded sequencing. Isolation of CD4+ T cells took place after more than 9 days of culture. Each participant received a vaccine that was either BNT162b2 or mRNA-1273, given as two doses. Cultures received IL-2 medium that replaced half the medium on days 3 and 7. The starting material was CD4+ T cells from PBMCs cultured with HCoV-OC43 spike peptides, obtained after COVID-19 vaccination. Regarding subset: HCoV-OC43 spike overlapping peptide pool stimulation. J is TRBJ1-1 and V is TRBV3-1 (or the pseudogene TRBV3-2), with 7 bases that match TRBD1. The clonotype comes from a human donor who received a COVID-19 vaccine. The CDR3 region has the DNA TGTGCCAGCAGCCAAAACAGGGGTGACACTGAAGCTTTCTTT. As protein: CASSQNRGDTEAFF.